This passage covers 7 T cell receptor beta chains from one sample sequenced in a study of cytomegalovirus exposure and HLA in healthy donors. Researchers ran the PCR with 60 Vbeta and 13 Jbeta primers. Sequencing used immunoSEQ multiplex PCR; TCRdb keeps in-frame clones, though not all of them. The table lists fewer than 85,000 clones, approximately 82% of them singletons. Material: PBMCs. The receptors come from a man in his sixties or seventies in good health and CMV-seropositive.

The chain has TRBV7-3 and TRBJ1-1; D not certain. Germline-derived CDR1 and CDR2 are SGHTA and FQGTGA. The CDR3 has 13 residues. Trimming left V 1 base short and J 5 bases short, with 8 bases between. The CDR3 here is CASSLNAETEAFF. DNA of the CDR3: TGTGCCAGCAGCTTAAACGCCGAGACTGAAGCTTTCTTT.

The chain employs TRBV11-3 and TRBJ2-5; TRBD1 matches 12 bases. The CDR3 is made up of 15 amino acids. The ends lost 1 base at V and 4 bases at J; junction bases unmatched: 1. Germline assignment: CDR1 SGHNT and CDR2 YENEEA. CDR3 DNA sequence: TGTGCCAGCAGCTTAGGGGGACAGGGGGCAGAGACCCAGTACTTC. Its protein is CASSLGGQGAETQYF. The full variable domain, with the rest looked up from reference TRBV11-3 and TRBJ2-5, is EAGVVQSPRYKIIEKKQPVAFWCNPISGHNTLYWYLQNLGQGPELLIRYENEEAVDDSQLPKDRFSAERLKGVDSTLKIQPAELGDSAVYLCASSLGGQGAETQYFGPGTRLLVL.

CDR3 DNA: TGTGCCAGTCAAAGGGGCAGTCAAGAGACCCAGTACTTC. It yields the protein CASQRGSQETQYF. The rearrangement joins TRBV10-3 to TRBJ2-5, with a weak D call TRBD1 (5 bases). V shed 10 bases and J shed 2 bases, with 14 bases lying between them. The CDR3 length is 13 residues. Germline CDR1 and CDR2: ENHRY and SYGVKD.

CDR3 nucleotide sequence: TGTGCCAGCAGCCCAAGACAGGGGAACACTGAAGCTTTCTTT. Protein sequence: CASSPRQGNTEAFF. This chain links TRBV7-6 with TRBJ1-1; TRBD1 matches at 7 bases. The CDR3 has 14 amino acids. The trim removed 5 bases at V and 1 base at J, leaving 4 bases unmatched. The germline V gene has CDR1 SGHVS and CDR2 FNYEAQ.

The rearrangement links TRBV7-8 to TRBJ1-1; 7 bases line up with TRBD1. Germline assignment: CDR1 SGHVS and CDR2 FQNEAQ. The ends lost 3 bases at V and 6 bases at J; junction bases unmatched: 7. The CDR3 covers 14 residues. The CDR3, as DNA: TGTGCCAGCAGCTTTGGACAGGCTAAGGCTGAAGCTTTCTTT. Translated, it gives CASSFGQAKAEAFF.

About this clone itself: A read error may account for a junction end that differs from germline. This rearrangement joins TRBV2 to TRBJ2-2; TRBD1 matches 7 bases. From germline, CDR1 is SNHLY and CDR2 FYNNEI. The CDR3 covers 14 residues. The CDR3 region has the DNA TGTGCTAGCAGAACGACAGGGATCACCGGGGAGCTGTTTTTT. This gives the protein CASRTTGITGELFF.

A note on this clone: The junction and the germline gene differ at one end; a read error may be behind it. J is TRBJ2-7 and V is TRBV7-7; 9 nucleotides agree with TRBD1. The CDR3 runs to 15 residues. Germline assignment: CDR1 SSHAT and CDR2 FNYEAQ (reference sequence). The CDR3 DNA reads TGTGCTAGCAGCTCGTCACAGGGGGCAGGCTACGAGCAGTACTTC. Protein: CASSSSQGAGYEQYF.